Listed here are 10 T cell receptor beta chains from one sample, sequenced in a study of brain T cells in children with intractable seizures. Indicated time point: blood from clinic visit 5 months post-surgery; TSC patient then seizure free. The repertoire was sequenced with immunoSEQ multiplex PCR; TCRdb's copy has only in-frame clones and lacks some. Here the sample spans approximately 330,000 clones, over 90% being singletons. The sample was peripheral blood, taken more than 4 months after surgery. All receptors come from a boy in the first two years of life with tuberous sclerosis and intractable seizures.

The chain combines TRBV18 with TRBJ1-5; 9 bases align to TRBD1. CDR3 length: 14 amino acids. With 3 bases clipped from V and 4 bases from J, the junction kept 1 base outside the gene matches. Germline assignment: CDR1 KGHSH and CDR2 LQKENI. CDR3 in DNA: TGTGCCAGCTCACCCGGGACAGGGAATCAGCCCCAGCATTTT. This sequence encodes CASSPGTGNQPQHF.

Here the CDR3 reads CAWTGGTGELFF. The CDR3 coding sequence is TGTGCCTGGACAGGGGGCACCGGGGAGCTGTTTTTT. The chain recombines TRBV30 with TRBJ2-2; 7 nucleotides match TRBD1. V was pared by 4 bases and J by 4 bases, with 0 bases of the junction left unmatched. The length of the CDR3 is 12 residues. From germline, CDR1 is GTSNPN and CDR2 SVGIG (reference sequence).

V usage is TRBV27 and J usage is TRBJ1-1; D might be TRBD1 (5 bases). The CDR3 length is 15 residues. The germline gives CDR1 MNHEY, CDR2 SMNVEV (reference sequence). V lost 3 bases and J lost 1, with 12 bases in between. The CDR3 here is CASSFSRGRNTEAFF. CDR3 in DNA: TGTGCCAGCAGTTTCTCGAGGGGCCGGAACACTGAAGCTTTCTTT.

The V gene is TRBV30, the J gene TRBJ2-5; 7 nucleotides match TRBD1. This CDR3 contains 12 residues. With 7 bases clipped from V and 1 base from J, the junction kept 3 bases outside the gene matches. Germline lookup yields CDR1 GTSNPN and CDR2 SVGIG (reference sequence). In nucleotides, the CDR3 is TGTGCCTTCGGACAGGTCCAAGAGACCCAGTACTTC. Its protein is CAFGQVQETQYF.

The V call is TRBV27, the J call TRBJ2-1; D is undetermined. Germline-derived CDR1 and CDR2 are MNHEY and SMNVEV (reference sequence). V was clipped by 3 bases and J by 0 bases, with 9 bases between them. CDR3 length: 15 residues. CDR3 sequence: CASSLGSSSYNEQFF. The CDR3 nucleotides read TGTGCCAGCAGTTTGGGTTCCAGCTCCTACAATGAGCAGTTCTTC.

The rearrangement links TRBV27 to TRBJ2-1, with TRBD2 matching 7 bases. The CDR3 extends over 16 amino acids. From germline, CDR1 is MNHEY and CDR2 SMNVEV (reference sequence). V trimming: 5 bases; J trimming: 1 base; junction bases outside the gene matches: 8. CDR3 sequence: CASSPLWGGSYNEQFF. The CDR3 nucleotides are TGTGCCAGCAGTCCACTATGGGGGGGGTCCTACAATGAGCAGTTCTTC.

Comments on this clone: A read error may produce the germline difference seen at one junction end. The V gene is TRBV2, the J gene TRBJ2-1; no firm D call. The CDR3 sequence is 13 residues long. Germline-derived CDR1 and CDR2 are SNHLY and FYNNEI. The DNA for the CDR3 is TGTGCCAGCAGGGAAGGGATTAAAGGTGAGCAGTTCTTC. It translates to CASREGIKGEQFF.

This chain connects TRBV6-6 to TRBJ2-3, with D tentatively TRBD1 (5 bases). From germline, CDR1 is MNHNY and CDR2 SVGAGI (reference sequence). The CDR3 extends over 15 amino acids. V lost 2 bases and J 2 bases, leaving 11 bases between the germline ends. CDR3 in amino acids: CASSYQLRVTDTQYF. For the CDR3, the DNA is TGTGCCAGCAGTTACCAGCTCAGGGTCACAGATACGCAGTATTTT.

The V call is TRBV6-6, the J call TRBJ1-2; D is unclear. V was pared by 5 bases and J by 4 bases, with 23 bases between. CDR3 length equals 17 residues. Germline values: CDR1 MNHNY, CDR2 SVGAGI (reference sequence). The CDR3 DNA reads as TGTGCCAGCAGTCAACTCCCCTGGGAGGAACTGGGCTATGGCTACACCTTC. This gives the protein CASSQLPWEELGYGYTF.

V usage is TRBV18 and J usage is TRBJ1-6; TRBD1 matches 8 bases. J was trimmed by 9 bases and V by 5 bases; bases with no gene match: 9. Looked up from germline, CDR1 is KGHSH and CDR2 is LQKENI. The CDR3 totals 15 residues. This CDR3 reads CASSTSGGYGSPLHF. As DNA, the CDR3 is TGTGCCAGCTCAACCTCAGGGGGCTATGGTTCACCCCTCCACTTT.